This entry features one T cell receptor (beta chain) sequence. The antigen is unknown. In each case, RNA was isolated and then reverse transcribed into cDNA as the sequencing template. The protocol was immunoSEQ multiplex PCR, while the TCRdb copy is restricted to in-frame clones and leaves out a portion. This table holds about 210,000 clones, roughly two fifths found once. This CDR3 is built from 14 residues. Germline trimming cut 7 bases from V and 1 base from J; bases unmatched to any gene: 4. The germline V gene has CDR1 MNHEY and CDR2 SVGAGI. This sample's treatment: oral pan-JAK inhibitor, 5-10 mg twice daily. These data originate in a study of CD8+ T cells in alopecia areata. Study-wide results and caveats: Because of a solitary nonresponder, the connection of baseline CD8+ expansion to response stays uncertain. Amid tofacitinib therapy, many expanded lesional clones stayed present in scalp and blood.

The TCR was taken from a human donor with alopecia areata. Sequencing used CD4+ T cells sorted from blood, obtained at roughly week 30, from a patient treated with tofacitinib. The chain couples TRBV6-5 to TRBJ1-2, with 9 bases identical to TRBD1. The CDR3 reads CASKRTGDNYGYTF. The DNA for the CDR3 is TGTGCCAGCAAGAGGACAGGGGATAACTATGGCTACACCTTC.